These 2 T cell receptor beta chains share one sample of origin, sequenced in a study of cytomegalovirus exposure and HLA in healthy donors. Primers: 60 Vbeta forward and 13 Jbeta reverse. Assay: immunoSEQ multiplex PCR; the TCRdb copy retains only in-frame clones and omits some. The profile shows 100,000 to 150,000 clones, around three quarters of them singletons. Material: PBMCs. Receptors originate from a woman between 35 and 50 years old in good health and CMV-seronegative.

The J gene is TRBJ2-1, the V gene TRBV5-1; 7 bases match TRBD1. The CDR3 runs to 15 residues. Germline values: CDR1 SGHRS, CDR2 YFSETQ. Trimming took 2 bases from V and 0 from J; bases not matched to a gene: 2. The CDR3, as DNA: TGCGCCAGCAGCTTCAGGGACAGCTCCTACAATGAGCAGTTCTTC. Protein sequence: CASSFRDSSYNEQFF.

The chain carries TRBV6-6 and TRBJ2-6, with D perhaps matching TRBD2 (5 bases). Germline V gives CDR1 MNHNY, CDR2 SVGAGI (reference sequence). The CDR3 contains 15 residues. V was pared by 10 bases and J by 2 bases, with 15 bases between. CDR3 protein: CATGRGSAGANVLTF. CDR3 coding DNA: TGTGCCACCGGCCGGGGATCTGCTGGGGCCAACGTCCTGACTTTC.